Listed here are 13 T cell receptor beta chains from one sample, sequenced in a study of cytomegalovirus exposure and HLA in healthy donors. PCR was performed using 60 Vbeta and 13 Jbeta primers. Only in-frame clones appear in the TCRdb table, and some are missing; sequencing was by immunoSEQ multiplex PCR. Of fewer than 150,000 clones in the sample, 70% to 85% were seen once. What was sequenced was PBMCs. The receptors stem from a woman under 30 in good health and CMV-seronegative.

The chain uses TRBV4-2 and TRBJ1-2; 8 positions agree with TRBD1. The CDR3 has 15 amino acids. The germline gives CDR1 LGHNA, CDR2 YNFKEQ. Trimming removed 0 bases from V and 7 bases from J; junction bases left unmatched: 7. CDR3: CASSQEISGGPGYTF. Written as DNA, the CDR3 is TGTGCCAGCAGCCAAGAAATTTCAGGGGGCCCTGGCTACACCTTC.

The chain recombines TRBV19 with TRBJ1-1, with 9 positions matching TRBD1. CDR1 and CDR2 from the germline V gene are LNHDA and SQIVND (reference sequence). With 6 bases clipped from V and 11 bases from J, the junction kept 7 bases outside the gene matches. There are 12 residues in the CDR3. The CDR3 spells CASSGTGLEAFF. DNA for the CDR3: TGTGCCAGTAGCGGGACAGGGCTGGAGGCTTTCTTT.

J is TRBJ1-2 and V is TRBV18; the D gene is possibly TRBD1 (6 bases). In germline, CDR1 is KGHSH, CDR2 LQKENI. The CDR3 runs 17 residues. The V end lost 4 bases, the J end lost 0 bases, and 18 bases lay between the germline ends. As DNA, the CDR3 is TGTGCCAGCTCACAGAGACAGGATAATCCAGCTAACTATGGCTACACCTTC. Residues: CASSQRQDNPANYGYTF. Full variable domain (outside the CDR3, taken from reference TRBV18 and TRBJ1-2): NAGVMQNPRHLVRRRGQEARLRCSPMKGHSHVYWYRQLPEEGLKFMVYLQKENIIDESGMPKERFSAEFPKEGPSILRIQQVVRGDSAAYFCASSQRQDNPANYGYTFGSGTRLTVV.

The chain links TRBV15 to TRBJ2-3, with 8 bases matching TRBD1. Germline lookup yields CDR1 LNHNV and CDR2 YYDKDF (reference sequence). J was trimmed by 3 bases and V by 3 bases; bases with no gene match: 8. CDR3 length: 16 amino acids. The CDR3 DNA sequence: TGTGCCACCAGCAGGGCCGGGACAGGAGGGACAGATACGCAGTATTTT. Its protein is CATSRAGTGGTDTQYF.

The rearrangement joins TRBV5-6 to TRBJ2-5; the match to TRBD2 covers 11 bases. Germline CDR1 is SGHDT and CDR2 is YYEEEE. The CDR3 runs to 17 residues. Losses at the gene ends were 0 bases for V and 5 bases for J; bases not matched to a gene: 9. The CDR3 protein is CASSLGASGGPGETQYF. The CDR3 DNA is TGTGCCAGCAGCTTGGGGGCTAGCGGGGGGCCGGGGGAGACCCAGTACTTC.

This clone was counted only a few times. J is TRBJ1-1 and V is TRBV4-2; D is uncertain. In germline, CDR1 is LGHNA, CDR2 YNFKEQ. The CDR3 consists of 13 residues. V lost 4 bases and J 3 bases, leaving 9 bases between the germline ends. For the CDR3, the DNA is TGTGCCAGCAGCCGAAGTGGAGACACTGAAGCTTTCTTT. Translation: CASSRSGDTEAFF.

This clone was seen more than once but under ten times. The CDR3 loop is CASSTGAYEQYF. The CDR3 DNA sequence: TGTGCCAGTAGCACAGGGGCCTACGAGCAGTACTTC. This chain uses TRBV6-1 with TRBJ2-7; TRBD1 matches at 7 bases. Germline lookup yields CDR1 MNHNS and CDR2 SASEGT. V lost 9 bases to trimming and J lost 2 bases; unmatched junction nucleotides: 4. The CDR3 covers 12 residues.

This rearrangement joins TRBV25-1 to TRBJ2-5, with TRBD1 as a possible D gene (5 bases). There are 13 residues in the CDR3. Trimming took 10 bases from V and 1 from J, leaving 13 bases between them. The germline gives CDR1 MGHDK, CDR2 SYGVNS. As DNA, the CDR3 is TGTGCCACGCTAGGGGTGGGCCAAGAGACCCAGTACTTC. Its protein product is CATLGVGQETQYF.

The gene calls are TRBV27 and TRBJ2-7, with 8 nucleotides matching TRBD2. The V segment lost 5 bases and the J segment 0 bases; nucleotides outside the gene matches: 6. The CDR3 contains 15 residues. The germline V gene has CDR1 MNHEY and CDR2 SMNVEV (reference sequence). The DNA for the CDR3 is TGTGCCAGCAGTACCCTTAGCGGGATCTCCTACGAGCAGTACTTC. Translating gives CASSTLSGISYEQYF.

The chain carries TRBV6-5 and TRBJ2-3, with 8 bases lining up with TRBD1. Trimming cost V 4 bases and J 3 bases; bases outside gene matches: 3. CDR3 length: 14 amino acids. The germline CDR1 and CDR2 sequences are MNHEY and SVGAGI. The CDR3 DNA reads TGTGCCAGCAGTTTATACAGGGGGACAGATACGCAGTATTTT. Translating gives CASSLYRGTDTQYF.

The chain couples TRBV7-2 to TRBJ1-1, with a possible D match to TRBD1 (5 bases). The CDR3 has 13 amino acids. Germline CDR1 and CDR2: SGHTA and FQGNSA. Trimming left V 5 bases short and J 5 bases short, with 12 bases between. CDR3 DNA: TGTGCCAGCAGCGTGGGGGGGAGGACTGAAGCTTTCTTT. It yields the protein CASSVGGRTEAFF. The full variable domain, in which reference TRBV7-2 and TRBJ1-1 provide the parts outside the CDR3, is GAGVSQSPSNKVTEKGKDVELRCDPISGHTALYWYRQSLGQGLEFLIYFQGNSAPDKSGLPSDRFSAERTGGSVSTLTIQRTQQEDSAVYLCASSVGGRTEAFFGQGTRLTVV.

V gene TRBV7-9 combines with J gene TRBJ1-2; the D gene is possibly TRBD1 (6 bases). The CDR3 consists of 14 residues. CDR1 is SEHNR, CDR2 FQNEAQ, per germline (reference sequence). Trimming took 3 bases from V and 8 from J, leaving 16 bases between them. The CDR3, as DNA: TGTGCCAGCAGCTTTGAGACAGGACCGATCGGCTACACCTTC. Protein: CASSFETGPIGYTF.

CDR3 DNA: TGTGCCAGCAGCTCGGACATATCCACCGGGGAGCTGTTTTTT. It translates to CASSSDISTGELFF. This chain links TRBV12-1 with TRBJ2-2; the D call TRBD1 from the table was never checked on the DNA. TRBV12-1 is designated a pseudogene. The CDR3 is made up of 14 amino acids.